Listed below are T cell receptor beta chains from one sample, sequenced in a study of spatial heterogeneity in lung cancer. TCRdb re-derived calls from the 5' RACE reads in MiXCR, one entry per CDR3 protein. The sample has 5,000 to 7,000 distinct CDR3 sequences; 11% to 15% are singletons. Specimen: lung tumor tissue, collected at surgery. The receptor source for this set is a male donor with early-stage non-small cell lung cancer. Each CDR3 is given with its conserved first and last residue. A D gene is named only where the DNA matches it firmly. Clone size appears in some rows only: once, few, many, or a class for an expanded clone.

CASSQQSGTGELFF | TGTGCCAGCAGCCAACAAAGCGGCACCGGGGAGCTGTTTTTT | TRBV3-1 | NA | many | TRBJ2-2
CASSFDSQETQYF | TGTGCCAGCAGCTTTGACAGCCAAGAGACCCAGTACTTC | TRBV3-1 | NA | NA | TRBJ2-5
CASSDSARETQYF | TGTGCCAGCAGTGACAGTGCCAGAGAGACCCAGTACTTC | TRBV28 | NA | many | TRBJ2-5
CSAHSGTGYDEQYF | TGCAGTGCCCACTCGGGGACAGGGTACGACGAGCAGTACTTC | TRBV20-1 | TRBD1 | many | TRBJ2-7
CASSTEATDTQYF | TGTGCCAGCAGTACTGAGGCCACAGATACGCAGTATTTT | TRBV6-6 | NA | medium-sized | TRBJ2-3
CASSVTPIGQGREGYTF | TGTGCCAGCAGCGTAACCCCGATTGGACAGGGGAGGGAAGGCTACACCTTC | TRBV9 | TRBD1 | many | TRBJ1-2
CSARGGSSGSYEQYF | TGCAGTGCTAGAGGGGGTTCTAGCGGCTCCTACGAGCAGTACTTC | TRBV20-1 | TRBD2 | medium-sized | TRBJ2-7
CASSRDTTSSYNSPLHF | TGTGCCAGCAGCAGGGACACAACGAGCTCCTATAATTCACCCCTCCACTTT | TRBV11-2 | NA | NA | TRBJ1-6
CSAKSTSNQPQHF | TGCAGTGCTAAATCAACAAGCAATCAGCCCCAGCATTTT | TRBV20-1 | NA | medium-sized | TRBJ1-5
CASRPGLGAGELFF | TGCGCCAGCAGGCCGGGACTAGGGGCCGGGGAGCTGTTTTTT | TRBV10-2 | TRBD2 | medium-sized | TRBJ2-2
CAISGQTRPGGALHF | TGTGCCATCTCGGGACAGACAAGGCCCGGTGGGGCCCTCCACTTT | TRBV24-1 | TRBD1 | medium-sized | TRBJ1-6
CASSRPGTTTSETQYF | TGTGCCAGCAGCCGGCCGGGAACCACTACAAGTGAGACCCAGTACTTC | TRBV7-9 | NA | medium-sized | TRBJ2-5
CASSLFGGRANTGELFF | TGTGCCAGCAGTTTATTTGGCGGGAGGGCGAACACCGGGGAGCTGTTTTTT | TRBV28 | TRBD2 | many | TRBJ2-2
CASSARDRGLNQPQHF | TGTGCCAGCAGTGCCCGGGACAGGGGTCTCAATCAGCCCCAGCATTTT | TRBV6-1 | TRBD1 | medium-sized | TRBJ1-5
CASSLLENTGELFF | TGTGCCAGCAGTTTGCTTGAGAACACCGGGGAGCTGTTTTTT | TRBV12-3/TRBV12-4 | NA | many | TRBJ2-2
CASSEIPGQGKNEQYF | TGTGCCAGCAGTGAAATTCCGGGACAGGGGAAAAACGAGCAGTACTTC | TRBV6-1 | TRBD1 | many | TRBJ2-7
CATSKEVGRANHEQYF | TGTGCCACCAGCAAAGAAGTCGGGAGGGCAAACCACGAGCAGTACTTC | TRBV15 | TRBD2 | medium-sized | TRBJ2-7
CASSMSGRASGELFF | TGTGCCAGCAGCATGAGCGGGAGGGCCAGCGGGGAGCTGTTTTTT | TRBV7-2 | TRBD2 | medium-sized | TRBJ2-2
CSARDPLDVQFF | TGCAGTGCTAGAGATCCGCTTGATGTGCAGTTCTTC | TRBV20-1 | NA | many | TRBJ2-1
CASSYSHLNTGELFF | TGTGCCAGCAGTTACAGCCACCTAAACACCGGGGAGCTGTTTTTT | TRBV6-2/TRBV6-3 | NA | medium-sized | TRBJ2-2
CASTAGGSETQYF | TGTGCCAGCACCGCGGGCGGTTCGGAGACCCAGTACTTC | TRBV6-5 | NA | NA | TRBJ2-5
CASSPLQGAAGANVLTF | TGTGCCAGCAGCCCTTTACAGGGGGCAGCTGGGGCCAACGTCCTGACTTTC | TRBV3-1 | TRBD1 | NA | TRBJ2-6
CASSGQGAKTYEQYF | TGTGCCAGCAGTGGACAGGGGGCTAAGACCTACGAGCAGTACTTC | TRBV12-3/TRBV12-4 | TRBD1 | medium-sized | TRBJ2-7
CASSPRQGRFQETQYF | TGTGCCAGCTCACCACGGCAGGGACGTTTCCAAGAGACCCAGTACTTC | TRBV18 | NA | medium-sized | TRBJ2-5
CASSPGQGYTDTQYF | TGTGCCAGCAGTCCGGGACAGGGCTACACAGATACGCAGTATTTT | TRBV6-6 | TRBD1 | NA | TRBJ2-3
CATWWGAGNQPQHF | TGTGCCACCTGGTGGGGGGCTGGCAATCAGCCCCAGCATTTT | TRBV10-3 | NA | medium-sized | TRBJ1-5
CASSPRGGLYEQYF | TGTGCCAGCTCACCCCGGGGGGGCCTTTACGAGCAGTACTTC | TRBV18 | TRBD2 | many | TRBJ2-7
CASSEPDYLITGELFF | TGCGCCAGCAGTGAGCCCGACTACCTTATCACCGGGGAGCTGTTTTTT | TRBV10-1 | NA | large | TRBJ2-2
CASSLDEGGPQETQYF | TGCGCCAGCAGCTTGGACGAGGGGGGTCCTCAAGAGACCCAGTACTTC | TRBV5-1 | NA | many | TRBJ2-5
CASSSRLHNEQFF | TGTGCCAGCAGTTCCCGACTGCACAATGAGCAGTTCTTC | TRBV12-3/TRBV12-4 | NA | medium-sized | TRBJ2-1
CSAKQKLKETPLHF | TGCAGTGCTAAGCAGAAGTTGAAAGAAACACCCCTCCACTTT | TRBV20-1 | NA | once | TRBJ1-6
CRPQAVNTGELFF | TGCAGGCCTCAGGCCGTAAACACCGGGGAGCTGTTTTTT | TRBV20-1 | NA | medium-sized | TRBJ2-2
CASSLFGQTGYEQYF | TGTGCCAGTAGTCTTTTCGGACAGACCGGGTACGAGCAGTACTTC | TRBV19 | NA | many | TRBJ2-7
CASSLGLAGSSIYNEQFF | TGCGCCAGCAGCTTAGGACTAGCGGGGTCATCTATTTACAATGAGCAGTTCTTC | TRBV5-1 | TRBD2 | many | TRBJ2-1
CASSRLALGGYEQYF | TGTGCCAGCAGTCGTCTAGCTTTAGGGGGGTACGAGCAGTACTTC | TRBV5-6 | NA | NA | TRBJ2-7
CASSTRGRTDTQYF | TGTGCCAGCTCCACGAGGGGCCGCACAGATACGCAGTATTTT | TRBV27 | NA | medium-sized | TRBJ2-3
CASSHDRVGVRNEQFF | TGTGCCAGCAGCCATGACAGGGTTGGAGTGCGCAATGAGCAGTTCTTC | TRBV7-9 | TRBD1 | medium-sized | TRBJ2-1
CSARGAGLALDEQYF | TGCAGTGCTAGAGGGGCCGGACTAGCGTTGGACGAGCAGTACTTC | TRBV20-1 | TRBD2 | medium-sized | TRBJ2-7
CASSLTSGVGYEQYF | TGTGCCAGCAGTTTGACTAGCGGGGTGGGGTACGAGCAGTACTTC | TRBV12-3/TRBV12-4 | TRBD2 | medium-sized | TRBJ2-7
CSVRRDSTSYEQYF | TGCAGCGTCAGACGGGACTCTACGTCCTACGAGCAGTACTTC | TRBV29-1 | NA | medium-sized | TRBJ2-7
CASSLILGYEQYF | TGTGCCAGCAGTTTAATCCTCGGATACGAGCAGTACTTC | TRBV12-3/TRBV12-4 | NA | medium-sized | TRBJ2-7
CSVEEEHPYEQYF | TGCAGCGTTGAAGAGGAACACCCCTACGAGCAGTACTTC | TRBV29-1 | NA | few | TRBJ2-7
CASSLGPGGTGKNEQFF | TGCGCCAGCAGCTTGGGTCCGGGGGGTACAGGGAAGAATGAGCAGTTCTTC | TRBV5-1 | NA | medium-sized | TRBJ2-1
CASSGEVMSVQYF | TGTGCCAGCAGTGGAGAAGTTATGTCTGTTCAGTACTTC | TRBV6-1 | NA | large | TRBJ2-4
CASSNGFRLSYEQYF | TGTGCCAGCAGCAATGGGTTCCGCCTCTCCTACGAGCAGTACTTC | TRBV21-1 | NA | few | TRBJ2-7
CASSLVAGAGNTIYF | TGTGCCAGCAGCTTAGTGGCAGGAGCTGGAAACACCATATATTTT | TRBV7-2 | NA | NA | TRBJ1-3
CASISGERGFYGYTF | TGTGCCAGCATTTCAGGGGAGAGAGGGTTCTATGGCTACACCTTC | TRBV28 | NA | many | TRBJ1-2
CASSIGTGAYNEQFF | TGTGCCAGCAGCATCGGGACAGGAGCGTACAATGAGCAGTTCTTC | TRBV11-2 | TRBD1 | many | TRBJ2-1
CASSLGGTGGPNTGELFF | TGTGCCAGCAGCCTTGGCGGGACGGGGGGGCCGAACACCGGGGAGCTGTTTTTT | TRBV11-2 | TRBD2 | medium-sized | TRBJ2-2
CASSFGTSGEETQYF | TGCGCCAGCAGCTTCGGGACTAGCGGGGAAGAGACCCAGTACTTC | TRBV5-1 | TRBD2 | NA | TRBJ2-5
CASSYFEGGETQYF | TGTGCCAGCAGTTATTTTGAAGGAGGGGAGACCCAGTACTTC | TRBV6-6 | NA | many | TRBJ2-5
CASSLLGNEQFF | TGCGCCAGCAGCTTGTTAGGGAATGAGCAGTTCTTC | TRBV5-1 | NA | many | TRBJ2-1